What follows are 20 T cell receptor beta chains derived from one specimen sequenced in a study of identical twins. TCRdb re-called the 5' RACE reads through MiXCR, storing one row per CDR3 protein. This sample has nearly 250,000 distinct CDR3 sequences, with 5.5% to 8% found just once. Separately, the same data were catalogued under a study of yellow fever vaccine responses in identical twins.

The sequencing sample was made of memory (CD45RO+) T cells sorted from blood. The receptors shown here come from a woman under 30 in good health.

The V gene is TRBV18, the J gene TRBJ1-4; no clear D. Trimming took 1 base from V and 8 from J, leaving 11 bases between them. This CDR3 region has 14 residues. Germline-derived CDR1 and CDR2 are KGHSH and LQKENI. The CDR3 sequence is CASSPLPSREKLFF. DNA for the CDR3: TGTGCCAGCTCACCACTGCCCAGTAGGGAAAAACTGTTTTTT.

This clonotype was picked up many times. V is TRBV5-1 and J is TRBJ2-5; the match to TRBD2 covers 8 bases. V dropped 3 bases and J dropped 2; count of bases not matched to a gene: 3. The germline CDR1 and CDR2 sequences are SGHRS and YFSETQ. The CDR3 has 14 residues. CDR3 bases: TGCGCCAGCAGCTCAACTAGCGGACAAGAGACCCAGTACTTC. Translating gives CASSSTSGQETQYF.

V usage is TRBV20-1 and J usage is TRBJ2-7; 8 nucleotides match TRBD1. The length of the CDR3 is 12 residues. Per the germline V gene, CDR1 is DFQATT and CDR2 is SNEGSKA (reference sequence). Trimming removed 4 bases from V and 5 bases from J; junction bases left unmatched: 4. CDR3 nucleotide sequence: TGCAGTGCTAAACAGGGGGGCCACGAGCAGTACGTC. Its protein product is CSAKQGGHEQYV.

In this sample, this clonotype turned up a few times. V gene TRBV12-3 or TRBV12-4 combines with J gene TRBJ2-1; D might be TRBD1 or TRBD2, each matching 5 bases. The CDR3 covers 15 residues. The V end was cut by 6 bases, the J end by 0 bases, with 12 bases between. The CDR3 region has the DNA TGTGCCAGCAGAGGGGACCACAGCTCCTACAATGAGCAGTTCTTC. Its protein product is CASRGDHSSYNEQFF.

The rearrangement joins TRBV10-3 to TRBJ2-7; the D gene is possibly TRBD2 (6 bases). The V end was cut by 4 bases, the J end by 0 bases, with 16 bases between. Germline V gene lookup returns CDR1 ENHRY and CDR2 SYGVKD. The CDR3 contains 16 residues. The chain's CDR3 is CAISAHRREASYEQYV. CDR3 sequence (DNA): TGTGCCATCAGTGCCCACCGCAGGGAGGCCTCCTACGAGCAGTACGTC.

This sequence joins TRBV28 and TRBJ2-6; no reliable D call. Germline CDR1 MDHEN, CDR2 SYDVKM. V shed 6 bases and J shed 1 base, with 10 bases lying between them. The CDR3 contains 15 residues. As DNA, the CDR3 is TGTGCCAGCAGACCCACTGGGTCTGGGGCCAACGTCCTGACTTTC. Translation: CASRPTGSGANVLTF.

V usage is TRBV12-3 or TRBV12-4 and J usage is TRBJ2-6; D might be TRBD1 (5 bases). V was pared by 2 bases and J by 4 bases, with 12 bases between. This CDR3 is 16 amino acids long. CDR3 coding DNA: TGTGCCAGCAGTTTAATGTCAGGGCTAGGGGCCAACGTCCTGACTTTC. It encodes CASSLMSGLGANVLTF.

This clonotype has at least ten counts. The chain couples TRBV27 to TRBJ1-1; 7 positions agree with TRBD1. The CDR3 extends over 14 amino acids. CDR1 is MNHEY and CDR2 is SMNVEV in the germline V gene (reference sequence). The V and J ends lost 3 bases and 4 bases, in that order; junction bases with no gene match: 5. CDR3 sequence (DNA): TGTGCCAGCAGTTTTAGGGGGCGCGTCACTGAAGCTTTCTTT. It specifies CASSFRGRVTEAFF.

There are a few counts of this clonotype. This chain uses TRBV12-3 or TRBV12-4 with TRBJ1-3; D is unresolved. V gave up 9 bases and J gave up 0 bases, with 9 bases separating them. The CDR3 is 13 residues long. The CDR3 reads CASSTSSGNTIYF. The CDR3 region has the DNA TGTGCCAGTTCAACAAGCTCTGGAAACACCATATATTTT.

This clonotype appeared many times. Here the CDR3 DNA reads TGTGCCAGCAAAGTAGACTACTATAGGAACACCGGGGAGCTGTTTTTT. Amino acid sequence: CASKVDYYRNTGELFF. The J gene is TRBJ2-2, the V gene TRBV2; maybe TRBD2 (5 bases). The CDR3 length is 16 residues. CDR1 and CDR2 from the germline V gene are SNHLY and FYNNEI. Trimming removed 7 bases from V and 1 base from J, with 16 bases in between.

The chain is built from TRBV5-1 and TRBJ2-1; D gene unclear. This CDR3 has 13 amino acids. The germline V gene has CDR1 SGHRS and CDR2 YFSETQ. The germline V and J ends were trimmed by 0 bases and 8 bases, with 9 bases remaining between them. The CDR3 DNA reads TGCGCCAGCAGCTTGGGGCATGGGGATGAGCAGTTCTTC. This codes for CASSLGHGDEQFF.

The chain uses TRBV20-1 and TRBJ2-2; TRBD2 matches at 13 bases. Germline CDR1 and CDR2: DFQATT and SNEGSKA (reference sequence). This CDR3 has 17 amino acids. V gave up 6 bases and J gave up 5 bases; unmatched junction bases: 12. The CDR3: CSALLATSGRLTGELFF. CDR3 nucleotides: TGCAGTGCCCTTCTGGCGACTAGCGGGAGGTTAACCGGGGAGCTGTTTTTT.

CDR3 sequence: CASSEDGSSSPLHF. The CDR3 region has the DNA TGTGCCAGCAGTGAAGATGGCAGCTCTTCACCCCTCCACTTT. The rearrangement joins TRBV6-1 to TRBJ1-6; no firm D call. V was cut by 1 base and J by 9 bases, with 10 bases left in between. The CDR3 runs 14 residues. Germline V gene sequence: CDR1 MNHNS, CDR2 SASEGT.

This clonotype was picked up a small number of times. The V call is TRBV28, the J call TRBJ2-5; 7 bases fit TRBD2. After removal of 3 bases from V and 3 bases from J, the junction contained 4 bases not matched to a gene. Germline V CDR1 and CDR2: MDHEN, SYDVKM. The CDR3 has 14 amino acids. The CDR3 spells CASSFGGSKETQYF. Written as DNA, the CDR3 is TGTGCCAGCAGTTTTGGCGGGAGTAAAGAGACCCAGTACTTC.

The table lists this clonotype with a few counts. The chain uses TRBV18 and TRBJ2-7; 8 nucleotides match TRBD1. The trim removed 6 bases at V and 3 bases at J, leaving 4 bases unmatched. CDR3 length equals 13 residues. CDR1 and CDR2 from the germline V gene are KGHSH and LQKENI. CDR3 DNA sequence: TGTGCCAGCTCGCGGACAGGGAACTACGAGCAGTACGTC. It translates to CASSRTGNYEQYV.

The chain employs TRBV7-9 and TRBJ2-3, with 10 bases lining up with TRBD2. After removal of 5 bases from V and 5 bases from J, the junction contained 4 bases not matched to a gene. Germline V lookup: CDR1 SEHNR, CDR2 FQNEAQ (reference sequence). The CDR3 has 14 amino acids. The CDR3 protein is CASSPSGGGDTQYF. The CDR3 coding sequence is TGTGCCAGCAGCCCTAGCGGGGGAGGAGATACGCAGTATTTT.

This clonotype turned up a few times. V is TRBV12-3 or TRBV12-4 and J is TRBJ1-2, with D unclear. The CDR3 has 15 amino acids. Trimming cost V 7 bases and J 4 bases, with 19 bases left between them. Written as DNA, the CDR3 is TGTGCCAGCACCATGGCGGGGAGAGGCTTCTATGGCTACACCTTC. Translated: CASTMAGRGFYGYTF.

There are a few counts of this clonotype. The chain employs TRBV5-1 and TRBJ2-5; TRBD2 matches at 14 bases. The V gene end was trimmed by 4 bases and the J gene end by 5 bases; junction bases not matched to a gene: 7. The CDR3 loop spans 16 amino acids. Per the germline V gene, CDR1 is SGHRS and CDR2 is YFSETQ. CDR3 in amino acids: CASSPGLAGVGETQYF. In DNA form, the CDR3 reads TGCGCCAGCAGCCCGGGACTAGCGGGAGTAGGGGAGACCCAGTACTTC.

This clonotype was recorded many times. The chain combines TRBV20-1 with TRBJ2-1; 8 bases match TRBD2. After removal of 5 bases from V and 3 bases from J, the junction contained 3 bases not matched to a gene. The CDR3 covers 13 residues. The germline CDR1 and CDR2 sequences are DFQATT and SNEGSKA (reference sequence). The CDR3, as DNA: TGCAGTGCTCCAGGGACTAGCTACAATGAGCAGTTCTTC. Protein product: CSAPGTSYNEQFF.

The V call is TRBV29-1, the J call TRBJ2-1; D possibly corresponds to TRBD2 (5 bases). CDR3 length equals 13 residues. Trimming removed 6 bases from V and 10 bases from J, with 19 bases in between. Looked up from germline, CDR1 is SQVTM and CDR2 is ANQGSEA. The CDR3 DNA reads as TGCAGCGTCCACGGGCCAGGATCGGGGGAGCAGTTCTTC. It specifies CSVHGPGSGEQFF.